The subject of this entry is one T cell receptor (beta chain). The entry originates in a study of blood T cell repertoires in COVID-19. Seattle patients were enrolled during active infection and followed longitudinally. The V segment lost 4 bases and the J segment 9 bases; nucleotides outside the gene matches: 5. The germline V gene has CDR1 SQVTM and CDR2 ANQGSEA. The CDR3 covers 12 residues. Repertoires were generated with immunoSEQ multiplex PCR, while TCRdb's copy carries only in-frame clones and drops some. The sample has 300,000 to 400,000 clones, around 87% seen once. The V call is TRBV29-1, the J call TRBJ1-1; 10 bases map to TRBD1. The material sequenced was peripheral blood. This clonotype was obtained from a woman in her fifties or sixties with COVID-19, enrolled during active disease. This CDR3 reads CSVAGQGRKAFF. DNA of the CDR3: TGCAGCGTTGCGGGACAGGGGAGAAAAGCTTTCTTT.